This T cell receptor beta chain was observed in a study of OX40 agonist ivuxolimab in advanced cancers. A note on the overall study: Ivuxolimab, which targeted the costimulatory receptor OX40 (CD134), was an agonistic, fully human IgG2 monoclonal antibody. Intravenous ivuxolimab was administered to patients every 2 weeks at six dose levels: 0.01, 0.1, 0.3, 1.5, 3 and 10 mg/kg. Peripheral TCRbeta sequencing was intended to test whether TCR sequence diversity was altered and clonal T-cell expansion was caused by ivuxolimab. The paper reports the monotherapy dose-escalation portion (N = 52 patients) of the phase I ivuxolimab trial. Prior anti-PD-1, anti-PD-L1 or anti-CTLA-4 therapy was permitted, and 40% of dose-escalation patients had received checkpoint inhibitors. In the dose-escalation cohort, more than 75% of patients were male, and the mean age was approximately 60 years, with a range of about 20 to 79. Of the roughly 52 dose-escalation patients, hepatocellular carcinoma was present in about 19, melanoma in approximately 15, renal cell carcinoma in 9 and head and neck cancer in 9. Partial responses were achieved by three dose-escalation patients, of whom one had hepatocellular carcinoma and two had cutaneous melanoma.

With respect to this clone: This clone's antigen is unknown. No much larger clone exists at a distance of one base, and base qualities are not known.

Genomic DNA was extracted from sorted cells for sequencing of the TCRbeta CDR3 region. The immunoSEQ Assay was used for sequencing of TCRbeta CDR3 regions. Imported from immuneACCESS, the table was reduced by TCRdb to in-frame sequences with V and J called. These copies leave out some clones; in studies compared against another copy, an unresolved V gene accounts for under half, and the cause of the remainder is not known. In this sample the table shows 15,000 to 17,000 clones, around 80% of which occur a single time. The ten largest clonotypes hold over 35% of the sample. Patients with autoimmune disease history or receiving systemic immunosuppression were excluded from the trial. Peripheral blood for TCR sequencing was drawn from every dose cohort at baseline, at cycle 4 day 1 and at cycle 7 day 1. Samples came from an open-label, multicenter, first-in-human phase I dose-escalation trial of ivuxolimab. The trial enrolled adults with locally advanced or metastatic head and neck squamous cell, hepatocellular, melanoma or renal cell carcinoma. Before TCR sequencing, CD4+ T cells and CD8+ T cells from peripheral blood were sorted into separate populations.

As encoded in the germline V gene (reference sequence), CDR1 is MNHEY while CDR2 is SMNVEV. V is pared back by 3 bases and J by 5 bases, with 10 bases lying between the germline termini. Spanning cysteine to phenylalanine, the CDR3 consists of 13 amino acids. The kept DNA is CDR3 alone, 39 bases in frame from the first base. Study-level results and caveats: Partial responders in the 0.1-3.0 mg/kg groups had among the lowest normalized peripheral clonal expansion, especially among CD8+ T cells. Low levels of normalized T-cell clonal expansion were also shown by some nonresponding patients. Clonal expansion of both CD4+ and CD8+ blood T cells was observed from baseline to week 6 at doses 0.1 to 3.0 mg/kg. After ivuxolimab, more expanded clones were found on average in CD8+ T cells than in CD4+ T cells. Antigen specificity was not determined for the clonally expanded peripheral T cells.

Rearrangement joined TRBV27 to TRBJ1-1; the D gene is not confidently resolved. This clonotype was sampled from an adult with an advanced solid tumor such as melanoma, head and neck, liver or kidney cancer. The specimen comprised CD4+ or CD8+ T cells sorted from blood, sampled in a trial of the OX40 agonist ivuxolimab. The CDR3 region reads CASSFRPSTEAFF. The bases are TGTGCCAGCAGTTTCAGACCCTCGACTGAAGCTTTCTTT.